The subject of this entry is one T cell receptor (beta chain). The data belong to a study of cytomegalovirus exposure and HLA in healthy donors. Germline-derived CDR1 and CDR2 are MNHEY and SMNVEV (reference sequence). This CDR3 spans 14 amino acids. The PCR ran on 60 Vbeta and 13 Jbeta primers. Some clones are missing from TCRdb's copy, which holds only in-frame ones; the method was immunoSEQ multiplex PCR. The top ten clones hold under 1.5% of a sample with approximately 150,000 clones, roughly 76% of them seen once. The chain combines TRBV27 with TRBJ2-5, with TRBD1 identical over 10 bases. The closer fit of TRBJ2-7 to the DNA end suggests the J call may be wrong. The receptor comes from a man aged 55 to 69 in good health and CMV-seronegative. The specimen sequenced was PBMCs. CDR3 nucleotide sequence: TGTGCCAGCAGTCAGACAGGGGGCGCCTACGAGCAGTACTTC. This gives the protein CASSQTGGAYEQYF.